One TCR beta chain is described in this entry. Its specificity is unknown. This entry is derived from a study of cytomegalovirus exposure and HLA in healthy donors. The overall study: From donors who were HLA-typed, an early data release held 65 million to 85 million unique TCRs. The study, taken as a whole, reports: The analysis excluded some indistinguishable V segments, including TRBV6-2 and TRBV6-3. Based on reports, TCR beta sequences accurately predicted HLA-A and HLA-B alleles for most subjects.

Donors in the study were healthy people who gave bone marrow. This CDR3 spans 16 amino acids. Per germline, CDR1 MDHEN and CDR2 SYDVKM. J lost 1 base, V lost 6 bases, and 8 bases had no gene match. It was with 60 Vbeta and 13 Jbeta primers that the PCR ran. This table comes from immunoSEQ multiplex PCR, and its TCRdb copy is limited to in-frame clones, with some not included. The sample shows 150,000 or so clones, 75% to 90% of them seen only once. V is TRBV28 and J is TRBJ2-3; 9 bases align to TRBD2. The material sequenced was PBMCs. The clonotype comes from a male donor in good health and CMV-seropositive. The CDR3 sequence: CASRDSGRTGTDTQYF. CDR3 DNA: TGTGCCAGCAGGGACAGCGGGAGGACCGGCACAGATACGCAGTATTTT. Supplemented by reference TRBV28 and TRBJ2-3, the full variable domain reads DVKVTQSSRYLVKRTGEKVFLECVQDMDHENMFWYRQDPGLGLRLIYFSYDVKMKEKGDIPEGYSVSREKKERFSLILESASTNQTSMYLCASRDSGRTGTDTQYFGPGTRLTVL.